The next 5 T cell receptor beta chains were all read from a single sample in a study of glioma-infiltrating T cells. The iRepertoire nested amplicon-rescue multiplex PCR amplified TCR alpha and beta CDR3s from RNA. TCRdb recomputed calls from the multiplex PCR reads with MiXCR, one row per CDR3 protein. The sample lists more than 9,000 distinct CDR3 sequences, 45% to 65% occurring once. Input material: glioma tissue, nonneoplastic brain tissue, or PBMCs (not recorded which). The source is a human donor with low-grade glioma or glioblastoma, undergoing nonglioma brain surgery, or in good health (not recorded which).

By its share, this clonotype is large. The chain combines TRBV6-1 with TRBJ2-1, with D tentatively TRBD1 (6 bases). V lost 5 bases and J lost 7, with 9 bases in between. The CDR3 is 12 amino acids. CDR1 is MNHNS, CDR2 SASEGT, per germline. CDR3 sequence: CASSPQGNEQFF. CDR3 nucleotide sequence: TGTGCCAGCAGTCCCCAGGGGAATGAGCAGTTCTTC.

This clonotype was seen ten or more times. CDR3: CASRDGGWANVLTF. Written as DNA, the CDR3 is TGTGCCAGTAGGGATGGAGGCTGGGCCAACGTCCTGACTTTC. The rearrangement uses TRBV19 and TRBJ2-6, with D maybe TRBD2 (5 bases). The CDR3 is 14 amino acids. V was trimmed by 6 bases and J by 5 bases, leaving 11 bases between them. Germline V lookup: CDR1 LNHDA, CDR2 SQIVND (reference sequence).

Concerning this clonotype: One end of the junction varies from germline; a read error may be responsible. V and J are TRBV19 and TRBJ1-1, with a weak D call TRBD1 (6 bases). The CDR3 sequence is 15 residues long. Germline-derived CDR1 and CDR2 are LNHDA and SQIVND (reference sequence). DNA for the CDR3: TGTGCCAGTAGTTGGGCCACAGGGATGAACACTGAAGATTTATTT. It encodes CASSWATGMNTEDLF.

This clonotype was found a few times. Relative to the germline gene, one junction end is altered; a read error may explain this. The chain combines TRBV7-9 with TRBJ2-3, with D possibly being TRBD1 or TRBD2 (5 bases each). CDR1 SEHNR and CDR2 FQNEAQ come from the germline V gene (reference sequence). There are 15 residues in the CDR3. CDR3 sequence: CAISLGVSGLGTQYF. DNA of the CDR3: TGTGCCATCAGCTTAGGAGTTTCGGGGCTAGGCACGCAGTATTTT. The entire variable domain, with the rest obtained from reference TRBV7-9 and TRBJ2-3, is as follows: DTGVSQNPRHKITKRGQNVTFRCDPISEHNRLYWYRQTLGQGPEFLTYFQNEAQLEKSRLLSDRFSAERPKGSFSTLEIQRTEQGDSAMYLCAISLGVSGLGTQYFGPGTRLTVL.

This chain links TRBV6-2 or TRBV6-3 with TRBJ2-2; the D gene is possibly TRBD2 (6 bases). Germline assignment: CDR1 MNHEY and CDR2 SVGEGT. V was clipped by 8 bases and J by 6 bases, with 34 bases between them. The CDR3 is 20 residues long. The CDR3 sequence is CASPKEVADMRRVFAGELFF. The CDR3 DNA reads as TGTGCCAGCCCAAAAGAGGTAGCGGACATGAGAAGGGTATTCGCCGGGGAGCTGTTTTTT.